This T cell receptor (beta chain) was found in a study of T cells in Graves' hyperthyroidism and ophthalmopathy. Hyperthyroidism patients were newly diagnosed, had disease duration under 2 months, and were aged 18 to 65 years. Clinical symptoms, serum thyroxine and TRAb, thyroid ultrasound and orbital computed tomography together formed the diagnostic basis. Amplification of TCR beta CDR3 regions used RNA as the template. The HTBI primer set was used in a first-round RT-PCR of the TCR CDR3. In TCRdb, the multiplex PCR reads were re-called with MiXCR into one record per CDR3 protein. The sample shows approximately 870,000 distinct CDR3 sequences, around 38% of them seen only once. This CDR3 region has 15 residues. Germline lookup yields CDR1 SSHAT and CDR2 FNYEAQ (reference sequence). This clonotype came up many times. A read error may produce the germline difference seen at one junction end.

This TCR came from a man younger than 35 with Graves' hyperthyroidism. Sequencing was done on a sample of blood. The chain uses TRBV7-7 and TRBJ2-2; TRBD2 is a possible D gene (5 bases). The CDR3 protein is CASSLSYTGTGELFF. CDR3 nucleotides: TGTGCTAGCAGCTTATCCTACACGGGAACCGGGGAGCTGTTTTTT.